This TCR beta chain was sequenced during a study of blood T cell repertoires in COVID-19. Profiling relied on immunoSEQ multiplex PCR, and the TCRdb table lists in-frame clones only, not all of them. The sample consists of 300,000 to 400,000 clones, around 87% of them appearing once. Germline V CDR1 and CDR2: SGDLS, YYNGEE. J was trimmed by 1 base and V by 3 bases; bases with no gene match: 0. This CDR3 comprises 14 residues. Specimen: peripheral blood. The rearrangement joins TRBV9 to TRBJ2-2, with 7 bases identical to TRBD1. This clonotype was obtained from a woman aged 55-70 years with COVID-19, enrolled during active disease. The CDR3 nucleotides are TGTGCCAGCAGCGGACAGGGGAACACCGGGGAGCTGTTTTTT. It is translated as CASSGQGNTGELFF.